This T cell receptor beta chain appears in the sequencing data of a study of graft-versus-host responses after intestinal transplantation. General study points: Ileal or blood samples showed some GvH clones first, and such clones were also found in recipient marrow.

Generated by immunoSEQ multiplex PCR, the TCRdb table keeps only in-frame clones and is missing some. The table lists 96,000 or so clones, approximately 90% of them singletons. V lost 1 base and J lost 0, with 17 bases in between. Per germline, CDR1 SGHDT and CDR2 YYEEEE. This CDR3 spans 18 amino acids. Of note for this clone: Its cognate antigen is unknown.

The sequencing here drew on unstimulated CD4+ T cells sorted from spleen or lymph node cells, taken before intestinal transplant. The TCR originated in a human donor who received an intestinal transplant. V and J are TRBV5-6 and TRBJ2-1, with a weak D call TRBD2 (7 bases). In nucleotides, the CDR3 is TGTGCCAGCAGCTTGATGCGGGGGCTACTACGCTCCTACAATGAGCAGTTCTTC. This sequence encodes CASSLMRGLLRSYNEQFF. Drawing the rest from reference TRBV5-6 and TRBJ2-1, the complete variable domain is DAGVTQSPTHLIKTRGQQVTLRCSPKSGHDTVSWYQQALGQGPQFIFQYYEEEERQRGNFPDRFSGHQFPNYSSELNVNALLLGDSALYLCASSLMRGLLRSYNEQFFGPGTRLTVL.